This T cell receptor (beta chain) was sequenced in a study of T cells after yellow fever vaccination (dated by TCRdb to about 2019). With respect to the entire study: Libraries from fractions with low cell numbers were prepared with the SMART-Seq v4 Ultra Low Input RNA kit. Two healthy male donors, one aged 18 to 30 and one aged 30 to 40 years, made up the cohort. Blood was collected at multiple timepoints before and after primary and secondary immunization, and bulk PBMC replicates and cell subsets were isolated. To follow T-cell clones before and after primary and booster YFV17D yellow fever vaccination, bulk TCR alpha and beta repertoires were sequenced over time.

The data were produced on an Illumina NovaSeq 6000. TCR cDNA was made using 5'RACE template switching, a step that added a universal primer site and unique molecular identifiers. Priming for cDNA synthesis came from both the TCR alpha and TCR beta constant segments. Library amplification involved two PCR steps, and the second step added sample barcodes and sequencing adapters. Sequencing of the libraries was done on either Illumina HiSeq 2500 (2x100 bp) or NovaSeq (2x150 bp). On the authors' methods: Demultiplexing of reads and collapsing into UMI consensus sequences were performed with MIGEC, and V(D)J alignment was carried out with MiXCR. Vaccine-responding clonotypes were identified with edgeR using replicate PBMC samples, with FDR below 0.01 and a log2 fold change above 5 up to day 15 being required. Each bulk clonotype received a CD4 or CD8 identity based on whether the sequenced CD4 or CD8 repertoire contained that clonotype at higher abundance. TCRdb took the public reads, trimmed them with fastp at Q25, ran MiXCR for clone calling and kept in-frame beta chains. Under each unique CDR3 protein, matching rows form one entry showing the most common genes and DNA. The V and J calls and clone size are TCRdb's, not the authors'. Here the sample has 150,000 to 200,000 distinct CDR3 sequences; approximately 11% occur a single time. The ten largest clones add up to 36% of the sample.

The treatment or condition label on this specimen signifies: live attenuated yellow fever vaccine strain. PBMCs were isolated from peripheral blood using a standard Ficoll-Paque protocol. Dynabeads CD4 and CD8 positive selection kits were used to isolate the CD4 and CD8 T-cell fractions. TriZol was used to extract RNA from bulk PBMCs, CD4 and CD8 fractions, and dextramer-positive and dextramer-negative fractions. Results and caveats for the whole study, not just this receptor: Computational filtering was required because FACS-sorted repertoires could contain abundant contaminating clonotypes from the bulk population. Only two donors were included in the study, so the extent to which the findings can be generalized is limited. The secondary T-cell response was weaker than the primary response but faster, peaking on day 5 instead of day 15. After the booster, most of the clones that had expanded following primary vaccination were detected again (roughly 97% of CD4 and around nine tenths of CD8), which suggests that memory was broadly maintained. A small share of clonotypes was detected in both CD4 and CD8 compartments, with the overlap likely arising from convergent recombination.

Taken from the germline V gene (reference sequence), the CDR1 and CDR2 loops are MNHEY and SMNVEV. The germline ends are 23 bases apart after V is trimmed by 8 bases and J by 5 bases. Its CDR3 holds 16 amino acids, cysteine through phenylalanine. Only the CDR3 part of the read is kept: 48 bases, read in frame from the first base. As regards this clonotype: What this receptor recognizes is not known. Per-base quality was not reported, and no clone a single base away is much larger than it.

The source of this sequence is a young man who received the YFV17D yellow fever vaccine. Sample: CD8+ T cells sorted from PBMCs, taken 15 days after the yellow fever booster vaccination. Rearrangement joined TRBV27 to TRBJ2-3; the D gene is perhaps TRBD1, from 6 matching bases. The CDR3 has the sequence CASLAPGQGWGDTQYF. The DNA sequence is TGTGCCAGCCTCGCTCCGGGTCAGGGGTGGGGAGATACGCAGTATTTT.